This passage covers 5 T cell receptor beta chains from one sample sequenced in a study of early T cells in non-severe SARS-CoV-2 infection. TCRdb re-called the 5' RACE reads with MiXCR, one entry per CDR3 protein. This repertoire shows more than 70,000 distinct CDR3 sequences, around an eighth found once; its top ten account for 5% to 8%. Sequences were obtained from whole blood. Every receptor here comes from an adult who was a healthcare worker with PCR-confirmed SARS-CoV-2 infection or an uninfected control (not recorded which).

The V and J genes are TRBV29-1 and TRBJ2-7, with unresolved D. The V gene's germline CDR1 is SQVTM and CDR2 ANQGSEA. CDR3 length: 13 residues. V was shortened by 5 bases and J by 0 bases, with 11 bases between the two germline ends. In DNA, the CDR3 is TGCAGCGTTCGAACGCCGGGCTCCTACGAGCAGTACTTC. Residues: CSVRTPGSYEQYF.

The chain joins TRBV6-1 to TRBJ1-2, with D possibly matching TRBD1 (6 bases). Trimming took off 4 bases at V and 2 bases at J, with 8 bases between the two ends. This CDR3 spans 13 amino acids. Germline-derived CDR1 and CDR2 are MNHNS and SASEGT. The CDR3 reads CASSVTGNYGYTF. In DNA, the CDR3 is TGTGCCAGCAGTGTCACAGGGAACTATGGCTACACCTTC.

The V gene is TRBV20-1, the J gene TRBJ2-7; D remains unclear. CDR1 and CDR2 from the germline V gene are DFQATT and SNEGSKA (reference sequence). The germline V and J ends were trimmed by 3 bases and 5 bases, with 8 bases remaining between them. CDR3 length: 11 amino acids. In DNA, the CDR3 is TGCAGTGCTAGCGGGTTTCACGAGCAGTACTTC. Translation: CSASGFHEQYF.

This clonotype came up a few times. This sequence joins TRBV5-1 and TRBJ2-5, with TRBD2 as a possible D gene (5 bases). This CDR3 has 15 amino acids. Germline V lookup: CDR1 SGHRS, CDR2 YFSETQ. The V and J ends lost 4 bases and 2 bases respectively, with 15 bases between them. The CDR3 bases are TGCGCCAGCAGCCCCATCAGAGGGCCTCAAGAGACCCAGTACTTC. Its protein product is CASSPIRGPQETQYF.

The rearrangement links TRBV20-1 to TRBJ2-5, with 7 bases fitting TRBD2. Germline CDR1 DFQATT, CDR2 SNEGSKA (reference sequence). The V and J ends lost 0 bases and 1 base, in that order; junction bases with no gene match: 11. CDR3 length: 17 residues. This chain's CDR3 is CSARDLWRELGQETQYF. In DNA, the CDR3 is TGCAGTGCTAGAGATCTCTGGCGGGAGTTAGGCCAAGAGACCCAGTACTTC.